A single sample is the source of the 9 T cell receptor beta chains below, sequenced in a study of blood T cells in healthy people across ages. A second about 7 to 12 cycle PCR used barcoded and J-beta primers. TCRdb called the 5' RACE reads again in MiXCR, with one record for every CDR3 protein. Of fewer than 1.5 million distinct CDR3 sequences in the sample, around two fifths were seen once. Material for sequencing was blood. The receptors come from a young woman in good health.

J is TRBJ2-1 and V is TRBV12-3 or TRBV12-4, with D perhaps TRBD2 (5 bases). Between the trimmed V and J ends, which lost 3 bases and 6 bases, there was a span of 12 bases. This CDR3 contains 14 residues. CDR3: CASSLRADGNEQFF. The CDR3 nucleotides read TGTGCCAGCAGTTTGCGGGCGGACGGCAATGAGCAGTTCTTC.

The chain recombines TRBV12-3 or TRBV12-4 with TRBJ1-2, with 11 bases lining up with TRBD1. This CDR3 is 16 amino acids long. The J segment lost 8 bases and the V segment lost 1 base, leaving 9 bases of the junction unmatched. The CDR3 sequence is CASSLGTGGSELGYTF. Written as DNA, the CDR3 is TGTGCCAGCAGTTTAGGGACAGGGGGCAGCGAGTTGGGCTACACCTTC.

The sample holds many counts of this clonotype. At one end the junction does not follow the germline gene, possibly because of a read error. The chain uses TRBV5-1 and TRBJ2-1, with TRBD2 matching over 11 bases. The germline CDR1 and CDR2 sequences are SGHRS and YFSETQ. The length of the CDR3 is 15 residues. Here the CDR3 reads CASSPTSGTYNEQFF. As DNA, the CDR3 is TGTGCCAGCAGCCCGACTAGCGGGACCTACAATGAGCAGTTCTTC.

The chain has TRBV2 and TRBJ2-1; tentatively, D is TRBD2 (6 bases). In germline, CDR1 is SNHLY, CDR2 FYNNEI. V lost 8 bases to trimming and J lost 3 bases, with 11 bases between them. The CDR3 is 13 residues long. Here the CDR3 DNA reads TGTGCCAGCCGCGGGGAAGGCTACAATGAGCAGTTCTTC. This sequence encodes CASRGEGYNEQFF.

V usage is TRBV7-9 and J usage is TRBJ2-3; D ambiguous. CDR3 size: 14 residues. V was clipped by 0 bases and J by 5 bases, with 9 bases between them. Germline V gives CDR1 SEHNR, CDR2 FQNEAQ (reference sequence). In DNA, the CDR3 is TGTGCCAGCAGCTTAGCCTTTCCGGGAGATACGCAGTATTTT. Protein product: CASSLAFPGDTQYF.

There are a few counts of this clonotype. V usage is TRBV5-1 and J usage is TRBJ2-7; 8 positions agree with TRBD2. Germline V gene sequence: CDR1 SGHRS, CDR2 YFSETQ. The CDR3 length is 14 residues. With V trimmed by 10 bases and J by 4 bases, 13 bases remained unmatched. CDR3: CAGPRREGRYEQYF. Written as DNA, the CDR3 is TGCGCCGGACCGAGACGGGAGGGCAGGTACGAGCAGTACTTC.

The CDR3 spells CASGLAGIDTQYF. The DNA of the CDR3 is TGTGCCAGCGGCCTAGCGGGTATAGATACGCAGTATTTT. The J gene is TRBJ2-3, the V gene TRBV6-5; TRBD2 matches at 8 bases. Germline V gene lookup returns CDR1 MNHEY and CDR2 SVGAGI. The CDR3 sequence is 13 residues long. Trimming at V came to 8 bases and at J to 5 bases, leaving 6 bases not matched to a gene.

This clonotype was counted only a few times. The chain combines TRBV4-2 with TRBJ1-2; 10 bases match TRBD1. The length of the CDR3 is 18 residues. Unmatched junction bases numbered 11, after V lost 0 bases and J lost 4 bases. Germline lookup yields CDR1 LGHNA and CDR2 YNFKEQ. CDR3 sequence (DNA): TGTGCCAGCAGCCAAGAACCTTCGAGGGACAGGGGCTCCTATGGCTACACCTTC. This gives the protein CASSQEPSRDRGSYGYTF.

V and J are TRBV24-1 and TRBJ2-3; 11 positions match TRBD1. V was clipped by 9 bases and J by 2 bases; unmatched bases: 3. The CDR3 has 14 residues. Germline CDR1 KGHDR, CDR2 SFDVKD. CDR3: CATRTGGNTDTQYF. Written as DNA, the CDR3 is TGTGCCACCCGGACAGGGGGCAACACAGATACGCAGTATTTT.